This paragraph reports one TCR beta chain. The PCR made use of 60 Vbeta and 13 Jbeta primers. Profiling relied on immunoSEQ multiplex PCR, and the TCRdb table lists in-frame clones only, not all of them. The profile shows roughly 140,000 clones, approximately 81% of them singletons. The data derive from a study of cytomegalovirus exposure and HLA in healthy donors. In germline, CDR1 is SNHLY, CDR2 FYNNEI. Trimming at V came to 6 bases and at J to 3 bases, leaving 7 bases not matched to a gene. This CDR3 region has 14 residues. The sample was PBMCs. The genes are TRBV2 and TRBJ2-7; 8 bases agree with TRBD1. This clonotype was sampled from a young woman in good health and CMV-seronegative. Here the CDR3 DNA reads TGTGCCAGCAGCGAACAGGGGGTTAGCTACGAGCAGTACTTC. Encoded protein: CASSEQGVSYEQYF.